Included here is one TCR beta chain sequence, with context. What it binds is not known. The primer mix had 60 Vbeta and 13 Jbeta primers. Measured with immunoSEQ multiplex PCR; TCRdb has only the in-frame clones, and not every one. This sample has 110,000 or so clones, with roughly 87% found just once. The data were taken from a study of cytomegalovirus exposure and HLA in healthy donors. Study as a whole: Inside one of the first data releases sat tens of millions of unique TCRs taken from HLA-typed donors. Study-wide findings and caveats: Accounts indicate the classifier identified cytomegalovirus status with strong specificity and sensitivity.

The CDR3 loop spans 13 amino acids. The V gene's germline CDR1 is SNHLY and CDR2 FYNNEI. Unmatched junction bases numbered 4, after V lost 3 bases and J lost 6 bases. The sequence was collected from a woman between 18 and 29 years old in good health and CMV-seronegative. Sequencing was done on a sample of PBMCs. This chain uses TRBV2 with TRBJ1-2; TRBD1 matches 7 bases. CDR3 sequence (DNA): TGTGCCAGCAGTGATAGACAGGGAAATGGCTACACCTTC. Protein product: CASSDRQGNGYTF.